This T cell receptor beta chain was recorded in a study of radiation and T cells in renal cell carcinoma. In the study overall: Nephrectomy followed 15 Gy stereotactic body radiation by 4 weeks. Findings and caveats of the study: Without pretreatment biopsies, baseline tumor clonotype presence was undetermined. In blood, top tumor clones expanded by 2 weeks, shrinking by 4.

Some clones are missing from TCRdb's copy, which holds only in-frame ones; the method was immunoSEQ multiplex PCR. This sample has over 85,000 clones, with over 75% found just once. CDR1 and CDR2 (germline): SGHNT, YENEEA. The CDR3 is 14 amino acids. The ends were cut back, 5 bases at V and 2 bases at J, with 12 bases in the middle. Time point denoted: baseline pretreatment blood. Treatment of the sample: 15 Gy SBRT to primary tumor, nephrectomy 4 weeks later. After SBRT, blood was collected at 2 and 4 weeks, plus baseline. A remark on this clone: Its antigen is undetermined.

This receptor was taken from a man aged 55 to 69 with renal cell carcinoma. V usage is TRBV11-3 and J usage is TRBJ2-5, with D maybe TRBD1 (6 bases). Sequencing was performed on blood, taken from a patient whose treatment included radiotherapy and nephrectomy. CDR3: CASSQRDRQETQYF. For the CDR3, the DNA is TGTGCCAGCAGCCAGAGAGACAGGCAAGAGACCCAGTACTTC.